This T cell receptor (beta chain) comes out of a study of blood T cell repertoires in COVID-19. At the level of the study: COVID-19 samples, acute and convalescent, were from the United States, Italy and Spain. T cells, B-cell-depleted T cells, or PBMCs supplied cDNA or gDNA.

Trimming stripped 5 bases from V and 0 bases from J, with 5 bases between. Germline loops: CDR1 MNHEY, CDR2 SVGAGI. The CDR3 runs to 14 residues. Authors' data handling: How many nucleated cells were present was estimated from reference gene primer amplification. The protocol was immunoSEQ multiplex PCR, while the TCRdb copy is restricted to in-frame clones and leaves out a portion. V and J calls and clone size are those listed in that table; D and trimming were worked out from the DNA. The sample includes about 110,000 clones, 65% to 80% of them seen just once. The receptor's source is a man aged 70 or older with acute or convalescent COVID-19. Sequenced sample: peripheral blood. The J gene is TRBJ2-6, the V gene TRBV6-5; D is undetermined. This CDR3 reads CASSTDSGANVLTF. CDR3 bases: TGTGCCAGCAGTACAGACTCTGGGGCCAACGTCCTGACTTTC.